This T cell receptor (beta chain) was documented in a study of blood T cells in healthy people across ages. Only a few counts were recorded for this clonotype. A second PCR, run for about 7 to 11 cycles, used a sample-barcoded 5' primer plus a J-beta primer mix. MiXCR was run by TCRdb on the 5' RACE reads, yielding one entry per CDR3 protein. This table has approximately 1.5 million distinct CDR3 sequences, approximately 43% appearing once. With 1 base removed from V and 2 bases from J, the gap between germline ends came to 6 bases. In germline, CDR1 is SGDLS, CDR2 YYNGEE. This CDR3 spans 14 amino acids. Every donor provided approximately 9.2 milliliters of peripheral blood.

This sequence joins TRBV9 and TRBJ1-4; no reliable D call. The TCR was taken from a woman between 18 and 29 years old in good health. The sequencing sample was made of blood. The CDR3 nucleotides read TGTGCCAGCAGCGTAACCCCTACTAATGAAAAACTGTTTTTT. The encoded protein is CASSVTPTNEKLFF.